These 32 T cell receptor beta chains were sequenced from one sample in a study of cytomegalovirus exposure and HLA in healthy donors. PCR used 60 Vbeta primers and 13 Jbeta primers. Clones were read by immunoSEQ multiplex PCR, and TCRdb kept only the in-frame ones, dropping some. The sample has around 130,000 clones; roughly 84% are singletons. What was sequenced was PBMCs. All receptors come from a boy under 18 in good health and CMV-seronegative.

The V and J genes are TRBV6-6 and TRBJ1-6; 7 nucleotides agree with TRBD1. CDR1 is MNHNY and CDR2 is SVGAGI in the germline V gene (reference sequence). With V trimmed by 0 bases and J by 7 bases, 3 bases remained unmatched. The CDR3 contains 15 residues. CDR3 in amino acids: CASSYSGTENSPLHF. The CDR3 region has the DNA TGTGCCAGCAGTTACTCCGGGACAGAGAATTCACCCCTCCACTTT.

This clone was counted once. The V and J genes are TRBV4-2 and TRBJ2-5; D is perhaps TRBD2 (5 bases). CDR1 and CDR2 from the germline V gene are LGHNA and YNFKEQ. This CDR3 region has 16 residues. V was clipped by 1 base and J by 2 bases, with 14 bases between them. CDR3 protein: CASSQASGSEQETQYF. CDR3 coding DNA: TGTGCCAGCAGCCAAGCATCAGGTAGCGAACAAGAGACCCAGTACTTC.

The V call is TRBV6-6, the J call TRBJ1-6; no clear D gene. The CDR3 consists of 14 residues. Germline-derived CDR1 and CDR2 are MNHNY and SVGAGI (reference sequence). Deletions cut 6 bases from V and 7 bases from J, with 13 bases between. This chain's CDR3 is CASSTAVRNSPLHF. CDR3 nucleotide sequence: TGTGCCAGCAGCACAGCGGTGCGGAATTCACCCCTCCACTTT.

The rearrangement joins TRBV9 to TRBJ1-1; the match to TRBD1 covers 8 bases. CDR1 and CDR2 from the germline V gene are SGDLS and YYNGEE. The CDR3 loop spans 15 amino acids. The J segment lost 7 bases and the V segment lost 3 bases, leaving 11 bases of the junction unmatched. The CDR3 nucleotides read TGTGCCAGCAGCGCGACCCAGGGGGCGGCCGGTGAAGCTTTCTTT. It is translated as CASSATQGAAGEAFF.

This clone was detected only a few times. The J gene is TRBJ1-4, the V gene TRBV7-6; possibly TRBD1 for D (5 bases). V shed 0 bases and J shed 7 bases, with 12 bases lying between them. The germline gives CDR1 SGHVS, CDR2 FNYEAQ. The CDR3 extends over 15 amino acids. DNA for the CDR3: TGTGCCAGCAGCTTAGCGGCGGGGGTTAGTGAAAAACTGTTTTTT. Protein product: CASSLAAGVSEKLFF.

V usage is TRBV6-6 and J usage is TRBJ2-7; 7 bases line up with TRBD2. The CDR3 has 14 residues. The trim removed 2 bases at V and 7 bases at J, leaving 8 bases unmatched. CDR1 is MNHNY and CDR2 is SVGAGI in the germline V gene (reference sequence). The CDR3 nucleotides are TGTGCCAGCAGTTACGGGGACTACCTACCAGAGCAGTACTTC. Amino acids: CASSYGDYLPEQYF.

The CDR3 is CASRHEGLPLEQYF. The DNA for the CDR3 is TGTGCCAGCAGACACGAGGGACTGCCTCTCGAGCAGTACTTC. The rearrangement uses TRBV5-4 and TRBJ2-7, with a possible D match to TRBD2 (6 bases). The V gene lost 5 bases and the J gene lost 6 bases, with 18 bases spanning the gap. This CDR3 is 14 amino acids long. Germline V gene sequence: CDR1 SGHNT, CDR2 YYREEE (reference sequence).

The V call is TRBV7-8, the J call TRBJ2-5; possible D gene TRBD2, 5 bases. The germline V and J ends were trimmed by 4 bases and 1 base, with 10 bases remaining between them. The CDR3 contains 14 residues. Germline V gene sequence: CDR1 SGHVS, CDR2 FQNEAQ. CDR3 sequence reads: CASSSPGSQETQYF. The DNA of the CDR3 is TGTGCCAGCAGCTCGCCGGGATCCCAAGAGACCCAGTACTTC.

This rearrangement joins TRBV2 to TRBJ2-2, with 9 positions matching TRBD2. The CDR3 covers 16 residues. The germline V gene has CDR1 SNHLY and CDR2 FYNNEI. With V trimmed by 2 bases and J by 6 bases, 7 bases remained unmatched. The chain's CDR3 is CASSESGLALAGELFF. The CDR3, as DNA: TGTGCCAGCAGTGAATCGGGACTAGCTTTAGCCGGGGAGCTGTTTTTT.

The gene calls are TRBV4-2 and TRBJ1-2; tentative D call: TRBD1 (5 bases). This CDR3 has 13 amino acids. Trimming pared 4 bases from V and 2 bases from J, leaving 8 bases between. Germline V CDR1 and CDR2: LGHNA, YNFKEQ. CDR3 loop: CASSPTVNYGYTF. The CDR3 DNA reads TGTGCCAGCAGCCCGACAGTGAACTATGGCTACACCTTC.

This sequence joins TRBV7-9 and TRBJ2-7; D gene uncertain. Per the germline V gene, CDR1 is SEHNR and CDR2 is FQNEAQ (reference sequence). CDR3 length equals 11 residues. The V end was cut by 5 bases, the J end by 2 bases, with 4 bases between. The CDR3 region is CASSPAYEQYF. The CDR3 DNA follows: TGTGCCAGCAGCCCCGCCTACGAGCAGTACTTC.

This chain connects TRBV27 to TRBJ2-5; possibly TRBD1 for D (7 bases). Judging by the DNA end, TRBJ2-7 fits better; the J call may be wrong. The germline V gene has CDR1 MNHEY and CDR2 SMNVEV (reference sequence). The CDR3 consists of 15 residues. The CDR3 nucleotides read TGTGCCAGCAGTTTAGTAATAGGAGGGGGCCACGAGCAGTACTTC. Translating gives CASSLVIGGGHEQYF.

The chain carries TRBV29-1 and TRBJ1-1, with 8 bases that match TRBD1. The CDR3 contains 13 residues. The V gene end was trimmed by 7 bases and the J gene end by 1 base; junction bases not matched to a gene: 5. Germline values: CDR1 SQVTM, CDR2 ANQGSEA. The CDR3: CSARDRTNTEAFF. The CDR3 nucleotides are TGCAGCGCGCGGGACAGGACGAACACTGAAGCTTTCTTT. The whole variable domain, filled in from reference TRBV29-1 and TRBJ1-1, reads SAVISQKPSRDICQRGTSLTIQCQVDSQVTMMFWYRQQPGQSLTLIATANQGSEATYESGFVIDKFPISRPNLTFSTLTVSNMSPEDSSIYLCSARDRTNTEAFFGQGTRLTVV.

This clone came up once. The V and J genes are TRBV5-1 and TRBJ2-3; 10 nucleotides agree with TRBD2. Per germline, CDR1 SGHRS and CDR2 YFSETQ. Trimming took 3 bases from V and 3 from J; bases not matched to a gene: 4. CDR3 size: 15 residues. CDR3 sequence (DNA): TGCGCCAGCAGCTCGAAGACTAGCGGGACAGATACGCAGTATTTT. Translation: CASSSKTSGTDTQYF.

The rearrangement uses TRBV5-1 and TRBJ2-1, with D possibly TRBD1 on 6 matching bases. Trimming took off 4 bases at V and 10 bases at J, with 21 bases between the two ends. The CDR3 is 15 amino acids. The germline CDR1 and CDR2 sequences are SGHRS and YFSETQ. The CDR3 coding sequence is TGCGCCAGCAGCCCTACAAAAACGATCGGACAGGAGCAGTTCTTC. Protein: CASSPTKTIGQEQFF. Looking up the rest from reference TRBV5-1 and TRBJ2-1 gives the full variable domain: KAGVTQTPRYLIKTRGQQVTLSCSPISGHRSVSWYQQTPGQGLQFLFEYFSETQRNKGNFPGRFSGRQFSNSRSEMNVSTLELGDSALYLCASSPTKTIGQEQFFGPGTRLTVL.

The V gene is TRBV6-1, the J gene TRBJ2-3; maybe TRBD2 (5 bases). The CDR3 is 14 residues long. Germline CDR1 is MNHNS and CDR2 is SASEGT. The V gene lost 3 bases and the J gene lost 5 bases, with 12 bases spanning the gap. CDR3 coding DNA: TGTGCCAGCAGTGAGGGAGTAGCTAGAGATACGCAGTATTTT. Protein product: CASSEGVARDTQYF.

The rearrangement joins TRBV5-4 to TRBJ2-7; possible D gene TRBD2, 6 bases. Germline V gene lookup returns CDR1 SGHNT and CDR2 YYREEE (reference sequence). The CDR3 spans 15 residues. V was cut by 4 bases and J by 6 bases, with 20 bases left in between. CDR3 in amino acids: CASSRPAGPDLEQYF. The CDR3 DNA reads as TGTGCCAGCAGCCGTCCCGCGGGGCCGGATCTCGAGCAGTACTTC.

This clone was detected once. The rearrangement joins TRBV15 to TRBJ2-1, with D tentatively TRBD2 (6 bases). Germline loops: CDR1 LNHNV, CDR2 YYDKDF (reference sequence). V lost 5 bases, J lost 1 base, and 15 bases lay in between. This CDR3 region has 16 residues. This chain's CDR3 is CATSPSGRTSYNEQFF. Written as DNA, the CDR3 is TGTGCCACCAGCCCCTCGGGGAGGACTTCCTACAATGAGCAGTTCTTC.

This chain connects TRBV27 to TRBJ1-5; 7 bases are shared with TRBD1. Germline CDR1 MNHEY, CDR2 SMNVEV (reference sequence). CDR3 length equals 15 residues. Trimming cost V 6 bases and J 4 bases; bases outside gene matches: 9. CDR3 in amino acids: CASRTGTAQNQPQHF. CDR3 sequence (DNA): TGTGCCAGCAGGACCGGGACAGCCCAAAATCAGCCCCAGCATTTT.

This chain uses TRBV5-1 with TRBJ2-5; TRBD2 matches at 8 bases. Unmatched junction bases numbered 6, after V lost 3 bases and J lost 2 bases. Germline loops: CDR1 SGHRS, CDR2 YFSETQ. The CDR3 runs to 15 residues. The CDR3: CASSSLGGEQETQYF. The DNA for the CDR3 is TGCGCCAGCAGCTCTCTCGGGGGGGAACAAGAGACCCAGTACTTC.

This clone has only one observation. The chain couples TRBV5-1 to TRBJ2-3, with TRBD2 matching 11 bases. The germline V gene has CDR1 SGHRS and CDR2 YFSETQ. V was clipped by 4 bases and J by 0 bases; unmatched bases: 10. The CDR3 extends over 18 amino acids. As DNA, the CDR3 is TGCGCCAGCAGCCTATGGGGTAGCGGGAGGGCCAGCACAGATACGCAGTATTTT. Its translation is CASSLWGSGRASTDTQYF.

This clone was seen only once. The chain employs TRBV6-6 and TRBJ2-3; 10 bases line up with TRBD1. Unmatched junction bases numbered 8, after V lost 5 bases and J lost 6 bases. The CDR3 extends over 15 amino acids. Germline assignment: CDR1 MNHNY and CDR2 SVGAGI (reference sequence). The CDR3 loop is CASSTTGGVGDTQYF. CDR3 DNA sequence: TGTGCCAGCAGTACGACAGGGGGCGTAGGGGATACGCAGTATTTT.

CDR3 residues: CSVEPPDSINTQYF. Written as DNA, the CDR3 is TGCAGCGTTGAACCCCCGGACAGTATTAATACGCAGTATTTT. V is TRBV29-1 and J is TRBJ2-3, with D possibly TRBD1 on 6 matching bases. V lost 2 bases to trimming and J lost 7 bases, with 16 bases between them. The germline V gene encodes CDR1 SQVTM and CDR2 ANQGSEA. This CDR3 is 14 amino acids long.

The chain is built from TRBV2 and TRBJ2-1, with TRBD2 matching 9 bases. CDR3 size: 14 residues. The germline CDR1 and CDR2 sequences are SNHLY and FYNNEI. The CDR3 loop is CSHGSGGSYNEQFF. DNA of the CDR3: TGTAGCCACGGTAGCGGGGGCTCCTACAATGAGCAGTTCTTC. The full variable domain, its missing parts supplied by reference TRBV2 and TRBJ2-1, is EPEVTQTPSHQVTQMGQEVILRCVPISNHLYFYWYRQILGQKVEFLVSFYNNEISEKSEIFDDQFSVERPDGSNFTLKIRSTKLEDSAMYFCSHGSGGSYNEQFFGPGTRLTVL.

V gene TRBV19 combines with J gene TRBJ1-1; the D gene is possibly TRBD1 (6 bases). Between the trimmed V and J ends, which lost 7 bases and 1 base, there was a span of 16 bases. This CDR3 is built from 15 residues. Germline loops: CDR1 LNHDA, CDR2 SQIVND (reference sequence). CDR3 nucleotide sequence: TGTGCCAGTACCCCCCCGGGGGGCGGGAACACTGAAGCTTTCTTT. Its protein is CASTPPGGGNTEAFF.

This chain uses TRBV29-1 with TRBJ2-7, with 7 bases identical to TRBD2. The ends lost 3 bases at V and 7 bases at J; junction bases unmatched: 9. Germline V lookup: CDR1 SQVTM, CDR2 ANQGSEA. The CDR3 loop spans 13 amino acids. CDR3 in amino acids: CSVEGGDLGEQYF. In DNA, the CDR3 is TGCAGCGTTGAGGGGGGGGACCTCGGGGAGCAGTACTTC.

The gene calls are TRBV4-2 and TRBJ2-3, with 8 nucleotides matching TRBD1. This CDR3 is 14 amino acids long. V shed 0 bases and J 6 bases; nucleotides not matched to a gene: 2. Germline CDR1 LGHNA, CDR2 YNFKEQ. The CDR3 reads CASSQDRGQDTQYF. The CDR3 DNA follows: TGTGCCAGCAGCCAAGACAGGGGGCAGGATACGCAGTATTTT.

This chain joins TRBV7-2 and TRBJ1-2; 8 bases are a match to TRBD1. The CDR3 sequence is 13 residues long. Germline lookup yields CDR1 SGHTA and CDR2 FQGNSA. The ends lost 5 bases at V and 8 bases at J; junction bases unmatched: 7. CDR3 nucleotides: TGTGCCAGCAGCCACGGGACAGGCCGCGGCTACACCTTC. Amino acid sequence: CASSHGTGRGYTF.

V gene TRBV4-3 combines with J gene TRBJ2-7; 8 nucleotides line up with TRBD2. V lost 0 bases and J lost 7; bases outside the gene matches: 8. Germline assignment: CDR1 LGHNA and CDR2 YSLEER. The CDR3 loop spans 15 amino acids. CDR3 residues: CASSQDPGSGTEQYF. DNA of the CDR3: TGCGCCAGCAGCCAAGATCCCGGTAGCGGGACTGAGCAGTACTTC.

The V call is TRBV29-1, the J call TRBJ2-7, with TRBD2 matching over 8 bases. The CDR3 totals 12 residues. Trimming at V came to 4 bases and at J to 3 bases, leaving 2 bases not matched to a gene. Germline V lookup: CDR1 SQVTM, CDR2 ANQGSEA. The CDR3 sequence is CSVAGTSYEQYF. The CDR3 coding sequence is TGCAGCGTTGCCGGGACTAGCTACGAGCAGTACTTC.

The chain combines TRBV5-4 with TRBJ2-1, with D perhaps matching TRBD2 (7 bases). V dropped 4 bases and J dropped 4 bases, with 18 bases sitting between them. This CDR3 region has 16 residues. Germline V gene data show CDR1 as SGHNT and CDR2 as YYREEE (reference sequence). The CDR3 loop reads CASSGAGASAYNEQFF. CDR3 DNA sequence: TGTGCCAGCAGCGGGGCGGGGGCTAGCGCTTACAATGAGCAGTTCTTC.

V is TRBV7-2 and J is TRBJ1-1; TRBD1 matches 8 bases. V shed 5 bases, J shed 6 bases, and the junction held 8 bases outside the gene matches. Per the germline V gene, CDR1 is SGHTA and CDR2 is FQGNSA. The CDR3 length is 14 residues. The CDR3 sequence: CASSIGQGRAEAFF. The CDR3 bases are TGTGCCAGCAGCATAGGACAGGGAAGGGCTGAAGCTTTCTTT. Together with reference TRBV7-2 and TRBJ1-1, the CDR3 gives the full variable domain: GAGVSQSPSNKVTEKGKDVELRCDPISGHTALYWYRQSLGQGLEFLIYFQGNSAPDKSGLPSDRFSAERTGGSVSTLTIQRTQQEDSAVYLCASSIGQGRAEAFFGQGTRLTVV.